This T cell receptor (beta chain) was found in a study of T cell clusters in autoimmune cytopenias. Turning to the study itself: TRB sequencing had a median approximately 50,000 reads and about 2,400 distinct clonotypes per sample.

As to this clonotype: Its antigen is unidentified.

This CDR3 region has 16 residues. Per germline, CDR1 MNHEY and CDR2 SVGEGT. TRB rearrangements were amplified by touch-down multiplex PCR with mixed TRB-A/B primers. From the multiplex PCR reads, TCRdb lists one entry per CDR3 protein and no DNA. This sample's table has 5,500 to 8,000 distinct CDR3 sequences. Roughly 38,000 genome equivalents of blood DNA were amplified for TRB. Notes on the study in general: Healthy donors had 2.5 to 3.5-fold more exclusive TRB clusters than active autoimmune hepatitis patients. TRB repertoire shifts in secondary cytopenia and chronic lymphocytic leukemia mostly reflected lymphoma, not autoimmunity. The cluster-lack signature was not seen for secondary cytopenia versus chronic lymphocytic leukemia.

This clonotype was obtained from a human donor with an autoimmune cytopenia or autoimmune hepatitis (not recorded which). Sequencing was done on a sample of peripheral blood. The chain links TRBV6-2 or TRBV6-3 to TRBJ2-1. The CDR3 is CASSYGDRSSYNEQFF.